The rows below give T cell receptor beta chains drawn from one sample of a study of T-cell reconstitution after alpha-beta-depleted transplantation in children. TCRdb recomputed calls from the PCR reads with MiXCR, one row per CDR3 protein. The sample yields approximately 400,000 distinct CDR3 sequences, 15% to 20% seen once. This specimen consisted of PBMCs, mostly from graft donor cells, obtained 360 days after TCRalphabeta/CD19-depleted stem cell transplant. The receptor source for this set is a boy younger than two who had a stem cell transplant for Wiskott-Aldrich syndrome, so the T cells may come from the graft donor. Each CDR3 is given with its conserved first and last residue. A D gene is named only where the DNA matches it firmly. Size is stated for part of the rows, as once, few or many counts, or as a class when the clone is expanded.

v_gene: TRBV6-6
len: 11
j_gene: TRBJ1-4
abundance: few
d_gene: .
CDR3nt: TGTGCCAGCAGTTATGTCGAAAAACTGTTTTTT
CDR3aa: CASSYVEKLFF

v_gene: TRBV3-1
len: 16
j_gene: TRBJ2-2
abundance: .
d_gene: .
CDR3nt: TGTGCCAGCAGCCCGGTTAAAGTGTTCGCCACCGGGGAGCTGTTTTTT
CDR3aa: CASSPVKVFATGELFF

v_gene: TRBV12-3/TRBV12-4
len: 16
j_gene: TRBJ2-1
abundance: few
d_gene: TRBD2
CDR3nt: TGTGCCAGCAGTCCCCAGACTAGCCCTCGCTACAATGAGCAGTTCTTC
CDR3aa: CASSPQTSPRYNEQFF

v_gene: TRBV28
len: 14
j_gene: TRBJ2-7
abundance: .
d_gene: .
CDR3nt: TGTGCCAGCAGTAACCCGGGCCTGGCCTACGAGCAGTACTTC
CDR3aa: CASSNPGLAYEQYF

v_gene: TRBV4-2
len: 17
j_gene: TRBJ2-1
abundance: .
d_gene: TRBD2
CDR3nt: TGTGCCAGCAGCCAAGGAGGCCTAGCGGGGGCCTACAATGAGCAGTTCTTC
CDR3aa: CASSQGGLAGAYNEQFF

v_gene: TRBV6-1
len: 17
j_gene: TRBJ2-1
abundance: few
d_gene: TRBD2
CDR3nt: TGTGCCAGCAGACCCAGGACTAGCGGGCTCCCCTACAATGAGCAGTTCTTC
CDR3aa: CASRPRTSGLPYNEQFF

v_gene: TRBV12-3/TRBV12-4
len: 15
j_gene: TRBJ2-7
abundance: .
d_gene: .
CDR3nt: TGTGCCAGCAGTTTACGGTACCCTGGGCTGTACGAGCAGTACTTC
CDR3aa: CASSLRYPGLYEQYF

v_gene: TRBV3-1
len: 13
j_gene: TRBJ2-1
abundance: few
d_gene: .
CDR3nt: TGTGCCAGCAGCCAATCTCTAGCCAATGAGCAGTTCTTC
CDR3aa: CASSQSLANEQFF

v_gene: TRBV11-1
len: 15
j_gene: TRBJ2-5
abundance: .
d_gene: .
CDR3nt: TGTGCCAGCAGCTTTCGTCCCGGACAGCGAGAGACCCAGTACTTC
CDR3aa: CASSFRPGQRETQYF

v_gene: TRBV28
len: 16
j_gene: TRBJ1-1
abundance: .
d_gene: .
CDR3nt: TGTGCCAGCAGTCTCTACCCCCCGGCGGGCGGCACTGAAGCTTTCTTT
CDR3aa: CASSLYPPAGGTEAFF

v_gene: TRBV2
len: 12
j_gene: TRBJ2-3
abundance: .
d_gene: .
CDR3nt: TGTGCCAGCAGCGAAGGGGAGTGGAGACAGTATTTT
CDR3aa: CASSEGEWRQYF

v_gene: TRBV5-4
len: 16
j_gene: TRBJ2-2
abundance: few
d_gene: .
CDR3nt: TGTGCCAGCAGCTTGGGGGCCAGCGTGAACACCGGGGAGCTGTTTTTT
CDR3aa: CASSLGASVNTGELFF

v_gene: TRBV11-2
len: 14
j_gene: TRBJ2-5
abundance: .
d_gene: .
CDR3nt: TGTGCCAGCACCTATAGGGGTGGTGGGGAGACCCAGTACTTC
CDR3aa: CASTYRGGGETQYF

v_gene: TRBV6-2/TRBV6-3
len: 15
j_gene: TRBJ2-1
abundance: .
d_gene: .
CDR3nt: TGTGCCAGCAGTTACCACCCCTTGCGGGACGATGAGCAGTTCTTC
CDR3aa: CASSYHPLRDDEQFF

v_gene: TRBV24-1
len: 14
j_gene: TRBJ1-5
abundance: few
d_gene: .
CDR3nt: TGTGCCACCAGTGGCAGAGGCATCCATCAGCCCCAGCATTTT
CDR3aa: CATSGRGIHQPQHF

v_gene: TRBV4-1
len: 13
j_gene: TRBJ2-5
abundance: many
d_gene: .
CDR3nt: TGCGCCAGCAGCCAAGACCCTCGAGAGACCCAGTACTTC
CDR3aa: CASSQDPRETQYF

v_gene: TRBV5-1
len: 16
j_gene: TRBJ2-1
abundance: .
d_gene: .
CDR3nt: TGCGCCAGCAGCTTGAAGTCGGCAGGGGGGTACAATGAGCAGTTCTTC
CDR3aa: CASSLKSAGGYNEQFF

v_gene: TRBV27
len: 12
j_gene: TRBJ2-7
abundance: many
d_gene: .
CDR3nt: TGTGCCAGCAGTTGGAGCTCCTACGAGCAGTACTTC
CDR3aa: CASSWSSYEQYF

v_gene: TRBV5-1
len: 14
j_gene: TRBJ2-5
abundance: .
d_gene: .
CDR3nt: TGCGCCAGCAGCTTTCGACACGTTCAAGAGACCCAGTACTTC
CDR3aa: CASSFRHVQETQYF

v_gene: TRBV18
len: 14
j_gene: TRBJ2-7
abundance: .
d_gene: TRBD1
CDR3nt: TGTGCCAGCTCACCGTGGGACAGGGCCTCAGAGCAGTACTTC
CDR3aa: CASSPWDRASEQYF

v_gene: TRBV10-3
len: 12
j_gene: TRBJ2-5
abundance: many
d_gene: .
CDR3nt: TGTGCCATCAGTGAGCTTGGGGAGACCCAGTACTTC
CDR3aa: CAISELGETQYF

v_gene: TRBV28
len: 15
j_gene: TRBJ2-5
abundance: .
d_gene: .
CDR3nt: TGTGCCACATGCCGGTGGGCAGACCGGGAAGAGACCCAGTACTTC
CDR3aa: CATCRWADREETQYF

v_gene: TRBV15
len: 17
j_gene: TRBJ2-1
abundance: .
d_gene: TRBD1
CDR3nt: TGTGCCACCAGCAGTCCGGGACAGGAGGAATCGGGGAATGAGCAGTTCTTC
CDR3aa: CATSSPGQEESGNEQFF

v_gene: TRBV18
len: 14
j_gene: TRBJ2-1
abundance: .
d_gene: .
CDR3nt: TGTGCCAGCTCACCAGTTTCTAGCAACAATGAGCAGTTCTTC
CDR3aa: CASSPVSSNNEQFF

v_gene: TRBV24-1
len: 18
j_gene: TRBJ2-3
abundance: few
d_gene: .
CDR3nt: TGTGCCACCAGTGATAAATTTTGGAGGAAGGTGGGCACAGATACGCAGTATTTT
CDR3aa: CATSDKFWRKVGTDTQYF

v_gene: TRBV25-1
len: 15
j_gene: TRBJ1-4
abundance: .
d_gene: TRBD1
CDR3nt: TGTGCCAGCTCTCGTCCGGGACAGCTGAATGAAAAACTGTTTTTT
CDR3aa: CASSRPGQLNEKLFF

v_gene: TRBV10-2
len: 15
j_gene: TRBJ2-3
abundance: .
d_gene: TRBD2
CDR3nt: TGCGCCAGCAACGGGAGGCTAGCGGGCACAGATACGCAGTATTTT
CDR3aa: CASNGRLAGTDTQYF

v_gene: TRBV20-1
len: 13
j_gene: TRBJ1-1
abundance: few
d_gene: .
CDR3nt: TGCAGTGCTCCTGCCAGGGGAAGCACTGAAGCTTTCTTT
CDR3aa: CSAPARGSTEAFF

v_gene: TRBV12-3/TRBV12-4
len: 13
j_gene: TRBJ2-2
abundance: .
d_gene: .
CDR3nt: TGTGCCAGCAGTCCAGGGGACACCGGGGAGCTGTTTTTT
CDR3aa: CASSPGDTGELFF

v_gene: TRBV7-2
len: 14
j_gene: TRBJ1-6
abundance: .
d_gene: .
CDR3nt: TGTGCCAGCAGCTTTGGGGGCTTCAATTCACCCCTCCACTTT
CDR3aa: CASSFGGFNSPLHF

v_gene: TRBV12-3/TRBV12-4
len: 13
j_gene: TRBJ2-5
abundance: few
d_gene: .
CDR3nt: TGTGCCAGCAGCCAGTGGGCCCAAGAGACCCAGTACTTC
CDR3aa: CASSQWAQETQYF